The following is a T cell receptor beta chain sequence with its context. Blood replicates held 0.5 ug DNA, tumor or normal breast approximately 1.5 ug, two each. Here immunoSEQ multiplex PCR was the method, and the copy in TCRdb shows in-frame clones only, minus some. There are tens of thousands of clones in the sample; approximately 80% occur only once, and roughly 3.2% lies in the top ten. This sample is part of a study of early stage breast cancer tumors. Study in general: Among approximately twelve ER+/PR+/HER2- tumors, eight were ductal, four lobular.

This CDR3 has 13 amino acids. The V end lost 3 bases, the J end lost 6 bases, and 8 bases lay between the germline ends. Germline V gene sequence: CDR1 LNHDA, CDR2 SQIVND (reference sequence). The sequenced sample was blood. The sequence was collected from a person aged 55 to 75 with breast cancer. This sequence joins TRBV19 and TRBJ2-2; no reliable D call. As DNA, the CDR3 is TGTGCCAGTAGTATTCCAGGCGCCGGGGAGCTGTTTTTT. It specifies CASSIPGAGELFF.